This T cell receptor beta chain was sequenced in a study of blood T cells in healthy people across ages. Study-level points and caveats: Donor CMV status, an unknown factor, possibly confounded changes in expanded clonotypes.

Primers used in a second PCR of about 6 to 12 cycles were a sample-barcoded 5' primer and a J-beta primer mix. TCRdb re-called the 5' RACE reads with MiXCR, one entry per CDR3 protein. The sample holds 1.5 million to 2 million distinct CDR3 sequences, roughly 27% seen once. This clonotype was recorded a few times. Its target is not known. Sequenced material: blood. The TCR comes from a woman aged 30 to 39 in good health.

CDR3 coding DNA: TGTGCCAGCAGCTTAGAGGAGGAGAGCTCCTACGAGCAGTACTTC. Residues: CASSLEEESSYEQYF. The chain employs TRBV7-9 and TRBJ2-7, with D perhaps TRBD2 (5 bases). Germline V lookup: CDR1 SEHNR, CDR2 FQNEAQ (reference sequence). Trimming shortened V by 1 base and J by 0 bases, and 10 bases separated the two germline ends. This CDR3 region has 15 residues. The variable domain in full, completed from reference TRBV7-9 and TRBJ2-7, reads DTGVSQNPRHKITKRGQNVTFRCDPISEHNRLYWYRQTLGQGPEFLTYFQNEAQLEKSRLLSDRFSAERPKGSFSTLEIQRTEQGDSAMYLCASSLEEESSYEQYFGPGTRLTVT.